The 28 T cell receptor beta chains below all came from one sample that was sequenced in a study of cytomegalovirus exposure and HLA in healthy donors. Researchers ran the PCR with 60 Vbeta and 13 Jbeta primers. Assay used: immunoSEQ multiplex PCR; TCRdb lists only in-frame clones, some missing. The data contain about 130,000 clones, 70% to 85% of them singletons. The source material was PBMCs. These TCRs come from a woman aged 40 to 49 in good health and CMV-seropositive.

In its sample, this clone was seen a few times. The chain carries TRBV7-2 and TRBJ1-5, with 7 bases aligning to TRBD1. CDR3 length: 15 residues. Per the germline V gene, CDR1 is SGHTA and CDR2 is FQGNSA. After removal of 1 base from V and 2 bases from J, the junction contained 2 bases not matched to a gene. CDR3 sequence reads: CASSLVTGGNQPQHF. The CDR3, as DNA: TGTGCCAGCAGCTTAGTAACAGGGGGCAATCAGCCCCAGCATTTT.

The V call is TRBV4-1, the J call TRBJ2-2; D is undetermined. This CDR3 spans 14 amino acids. Trimming pared 4 bases from V and 5 bases from J, leaving 11 bases between. Germline CDR1 is MGHRA and CDR2 is YSYEKL. The CDR3 spells CASSRKERTGELFF. In DNA, the CDR3 is TGCGCCAGCAGCCGTAAGGAGCGAACCGGGGAGCTGTTTTTT.

This chain uses TRBV2 with TRBJ2-5; TRBD1 aligns across 8 bases. This CDR3 has 12 residues. Losses at the gene ends were 5 bases for V and 5 bases for J; bases not matched to a gene: 1. Germline V CDR1 and CDR2: SNHLY, FYNNEI. CDR3: CASSNRGETQYF. The DNA of the CDR3 is TGTGCCAGCAGTAACAGGGGGGAGACCCAGTACTTC. Full variable domain (missing parts from reference TRBV2 and TRBJ2-5): EPEVTQTPSHQVTQMGQEVILRCVPISNHLYFYWYRQILGQKVEFLVSFYNNEISEKSEIFDDQFSVERPDGSNFTLKIRSTKLEDSAMYFCASSNRGETQYFGPGTRLLVL.

The chain employs TRBV5-1 and TRBJ2-1, with 11 bases fitting TRBD2. J was trimmed by 5 bases and V by 3 bases; bases with no gene match: 4. Germline V gene data show CDR1 as SGHRS and CDR2 as YFSETQ. There are 15 residues in the CDR3. As DNA, the CDR3 is TGCGCCAGCAGCTCTAGCGGGAGGAGTAACAATGAGCAGTTCTTC. Translation: CASSSSGRSNNEQFF.

The chain recombines TRBV7-8 with TRBJ1-5, with 8 bases lining up with TRBD1. The CDR3 has 15 residues. The junction had 7 bases not matched to a gene; V was cut back by 3 bases and J by 6 bases. Germline CDR1 SGHVS, CDR2 FQNEAQ. The CDR3 DNA follows: TGTGCCAGCAGCTTCAAGTCAGGGGGCGTTCAGCCCCAGCATTTT. Translating it yields CASSFKSGGVQPQHF.

CDR3 in DNA: TGCGCCAGCAGCTTCACCGGGACGGGGGGCTCTAATGAGCAGTTCTTC. This encodes CASSFTGTGGSNEQFF. The V and J genes are TRBV5-1 and TRBJ2-1; possibly TRBD2 for D (7 bases). The CDR3 has 16 residues. The V gene's germline CDR1 is SGHRS and CDR2 YFSETQ. V was trimmed by 2 bases and J by 7 bases, leaving 19 bases between them.

The chain is built from TRBV6-1 and TRBJ2-7, with D perhaps matching TRBD1 (5 bases). Germline V gives CDR1 MNHNS, CDR2 SASEGT. V lost 6 bases, J lost 0 bases, and 9 bases lay in between. The CDR3 contains 13 residues. CDR3 DNA: TGTGCCAGCAGGGACACCCTCTCCTACGAGCAGTACTTC. It specifies CASRDTLSYEQYF.

CDR3 sequence (DNA): TGTGCCAGCAGCCTAGGACAGGGGCACTACGAGCAGTACTTC. Translated, it gives CASSLGQGHYEQYF. This sequence joins TRBV7-9 and TRBJ2-7; 9 bases match TRBD1. V trimming: 5 bases; J trimming: 3 bases; junction bases outside the gene matches: 5. This CDR3 region has 14 residues. Per the germline V gene, CDR1 is SEHNR and CDR2 is FQNEAQ (reference sequence).

The chain joins TRBV7-6 to TRBJ1-5; D possibly corresponds to TRBD1 (6 bases). Germline CDR1 reads SGHVS; CDR2 reads FNYEAQ. V lost 5 bases to trimming and J lost 5 bases, with 16 bases between them. The length of the CDR3 is 15 residues. CDR3 sequence reads: CASSPYGQFYQPQHF. As DNA, the CDR3 is TGTGCCAGCAGCCCCTATGGACAGTTTTATCAGCCCCAGCATTTT.

The chain links TRBV18 to TRBJ2-7; 10 nucleotides line up with TRBD1. This CDR3 has 17 residues. Germline V gene sequence: CDR1 KGHSH, CDR2 LQKENI. J gave up 1 base and V 6 bases, and 12 bases lay outside the gene matches. CDR3 nucleotide sequence: TGTGCCAGCTCCCTCCGGGACAGGGGTAAAGGGTCCTACGAGCAGTACTTC. As protein: CASSLRDRGKGSYEQYF.

The V call is TRBV5-6, the J call TRBJ2-7; TRBD1 matches at 9 bases. This CDR3 comprises 14 residues. The V segment lost 7 bases and the J segment 6 bases; nucleotides outside the gene matches: 11. The germline V gene encodes CDR1 SGHDT and CDR2 YYEEEE. CDR3 loop: CASLRTGEQREQYF. DNA of the CDR3: TGTGCCAGCCTACGGACAGGGGAACAACGCGAGCAGTACTTC. The entire variable domain, with the rest obtained from reference TRBV5-6 and TRBJ2-7, is as follows: DAGVTQSPTHLIKTRGQQVTLRCSPKSGHDTVSWYQQALGQGPQFIFQYYEEEERQRGNFPDRFSGHQFPNYSSELNVNALLLGDSALYLCASLRTGEQREQYFGPGTRLTVT.

The rearrangement links TRBV10-3 to TRBJ1-2; TRBD1 matches at 10 bases. Germline V gives CDR1 ENHRY, CDR2 SYGVKD. The CDR3 length is 17 residues. The ends lost 0 bases at V and 7 bases at J; junction bases unmatched: 11. CDR3 in amino acids: CAISESEMGQGFGGYTF. CDR3 DNA sequence: TGTGCCATCAGTGAGTCGGAGATGGGACAGGGGTTCGGTGGCTACACCTTC.

This clone was detected once. The chain has TRBV5-4 and TRBJ2-1; TRBD2 agrees at 15 bases. This CDR3 has 16 residues. The V gene's germline CDR1 is SGHNT and CDR2 YYREEE (reference sequence). Trimming took 0 bases from V and 9 from J; bases not matched to a gene: 4. The CDR3, as DNA: TGTGCCAGCAGCTTGGTGTGGACTAGCGGGAGGGCTGAGCAGTTCTTC. It yields the protein CASSLVWTSGRAEQFF.

This clone was seen a handful of times. The V gene is TRBV19, the J gene TRBJ2-4; TRBD1 aligns across 7 bases. Germline V gene sequence: CDR1 LNHDA, CDR2 SQIVND (reference sequence). Trimming took 7 bases from V and 0 from J; bases not matched to a gene: 12. This CDR3 comprises 17 residues. The DNA of the CDR3 is TGTGCCAGTACCCCAACCGGGACAGAAGTAGCCAAAAACATTCAGTACTTC. Its translation is CASTPTGTEVAKNIQYF.

V and J are TRBV30 and TRBJ2-3; tentative D call: TRBD2 (7 bases). This CDR3 is built from 14 residues. Germline V lookup: CDR1 GTSNPN, CDR2 SVGIG (reference sequence). Between the trimmed V and J ends, which lost 0 bases and 4 bases, there was a span of 11 bases. The CDR3 nucleotides are TGTGCCTGGAGTGTAGGGGGGGGGTCAGATACGCAGTATTTT. It yields the protein CAWSVGGGSDTQYF.

V gene TRBV30 combines with J gene TRBJ1-1, with D possibly matching TRBD1 (5 bases). Germline CDR1 is GTSNPN and CDR2 is SVGIG (reference sequence). The V end was cut by 1 base, the J end by 7 bases, with 10 bases between. This CDR3 has 12 residues. This CDR3 reads CAWSGGEFEAFF. CDR3 nucleotide sequence: TGTGCCTGGAGTGGGGGGGAATTTGAAGCTTTCTTT.

The chain recombines TRBV6-5 with TRBJ1-3; a weak D match, TRBD1 (6 bases). This CDR3 has 15 amino acids. CDR1 is MNHEY and CDR2 is SVGAGI in the germline V gene. V lost 6 bases and J 0 bases, leaving 12 bases between the germline ends. The CDR3 spells CASSPGDYSGNTIYF. CDR3 bases: TGTGCCAGCAGCCCAGGGGATTACTCTGGAAACACCATATATTTT.

V and J are TRBV14 and TRBJ1-2; D call uncertain. This CDR3 is built from 14 residues. From germline, CDR1 is SGHDN and CDR2 FVKESK. The V end lost 3 bases, the J end lost 8 bases, and 16 bases lay between the germline ends. Written as DNA, the CDR3 is TGTGCCAGCAGCCAGTGGCAGGATTACGAAGGCTACACCTTC. Translated, it gives CASSQWQDYEGYTF.

The chain has TRBV6-5 and TRBJ1-4; 9 positions agree with TRBD1. The CDR3 is made up of 14 amino acids. V was pared by 6 bases and J by 7 bases, with 6 bases of the junction left unmatched. The germline V gene has CDR1 MNHEY and CDR2 SVGAGI. The CDR3 DNA reads as TGTGCCAGCAGCCCAGACAGGGGGATTGAAAAACTGTTTTTT. Translating gives CASSPDRGIEKLFF.

This chain uses TRBV27 with TRBJ1-2; TRBD1 might be the D (6 bases). The CDR3 contains 16 residues. Germline loops: CDR1 MNHEY, CDR2 SMNVEV (reference sequence). The V and J ends lost 2 bases and 6 bases respectively, with 19 bases between them. CDR3 loop: CASSLSYRAGVDGYTF. The CDR3 DNA reads TGTGCCAGCAGTTTAAGTTACAGGGCCGGCGTGGATGGCTACACCTTC.

Turning to this clone: A much larger clone differs by one base, so this may be a read error. Other DNA variants within this sample encode the same CDR3. This sequence joins TRBV30 and TRBJ1-2; D is uncertain. Trimming left V 0 bases short and J 8 bases short, with 13 bases between. The CDR3 consists of 13 residues. CDR1 and CDR2 (germline): GTSNPN, SVGIG (reference sequence). CDR3 bases: TGTGCCTGGAGTGTAGAACTACTCGGGGGCTACACCTTC. It codes for CAWSVELLGGYTF.

The J gene is TRBJ2-2, the V gene TRBV5-1, with D unclear. CDR3 size: 15 residues. Deletions cut 0 bases from V and 4 bases from J, with 10 bases between. The V gene's germline CDR1 is SGHRS and CDR2 YFSETQ. Here the CDR3 DNA reads TGCGCCAGCAGCTTGGGTGCCACTGGCACCGGGGAGCTGTTTTTT. It codes for CASSLGATGTGELFF.

J is TRBJ2-7 and V is TRBV29-1, with 9 bases matching TRBD1. The CDR3 is 14 amino acids. Germline loops: CDR1 SQVTM, CDR2 ANQGSEA. Trimming removed 4 bases from V and 0 bases from J; junction bases left unmatched: 4. CDR3 amino acids: CSVVGTGFSYEQYF. The CDR3 DNA is TGCAGCGTTGTTGGGACAGGGTTCTCCTACGAGCAGTACTTC.

In this sample, this clone turned up a few times. The V and J genes are TRBV7-9 and TRBJ2-5; 10 positions match TRBD2. The germline gives CDR1 SEHNR, CDR2 FQNEAQ (reference sequence). This CDR3 region has 16 residues. Trimming removed 2 bases from V and 5 bases from J; junction bases left unmatched: 8. This CDR3 reads CASSLRLAGVGETQYF. DNA of the CDR3: TGTGCCAGCAGCTTAAGGCTAGCGGGAGTCGGGGAGACCCAGTACTTC.

The chain links TRBV6-6 to TRBJ2-5; TRBD2 is a possible D gene (5 bases). The germline V and J ends were trimmed by 6 bases and 2 bases, with 16 bases remaining between them. Germline CDR1 MNHNY, CDR2 SVGAGI (reference sequence). The CDR3 sequence is 15 residues long. CDR3 DNA sequence: TGTGCCAGCAGCGAAACCTTTTCGGGGCAAGAGACCCAGTACTTC. This translates into CASSETFSGQETQYF.

The chain has TRBV19 and TRBJ2-3; maybe TRBD2 (5 bases). The V gene's germline CDR1 is LNHDA and CDR2 SQIVND (reference sequence). The length of the CDR3 is 15 residues. Trimming removed 5 bases from V and 1 base from J, with 13 bases in between. The CDR3 sequence: CASSLGAEGTDTQYF. The CDR3 nucleotides are TGTGCCAGTAGTCTAGGAGCGGAGGGCACAGATACGCAGTATTTT.

This chain connects TRBV7-9 to TRBJ2-1; 7 nucleotides match TRBD1. The CDR3 is 15 amino acids. With 1 base clipped from V and 9 bases from J, the junction kept 9 bases outside the gene matches. Germline assignment: CDR1 SEHNR and CDR2 FQNEAQ (reference sequence). The CDR3 reads CASSLDYRGNVEQFF. CDR3 nucleotides: TGTGCCAGCAGCTTAGACTACAGGGGAAACGTTGAGCAGTTCTTC. Supplemented by reference TRBV7-9 and TRBJ2-1, the full variable domain reads DTGVSQNPRHKITKRGQNVTFRCDPISEHNRLYWYRQTLGQGPEFLTYFQNEAQLEKSRLLSDRFSAERPKGSFSTLEIQRTEQGDSAMYLCASSLDYRGNVEQFFGPGTRLTVL.

The rearrangement joins TRBV30 to TRBJ2-2, with 9 bases fitting TRBD2. V lost 3 bases and J lost 5; bases outside the gene matches: 10. CDR1 GTSNPN and CDR2 SVGIG come from the germline V gene (reference sequence). The CDR3 length is 16 residues. For the CDR3, the DNA is TGTGCCTGGAGCGATATTAGCGGGAGATATACCGGGGAGCTGTTTTTT. It is translated as CAWSDISGRYTGELFF.